This T cell receptor beta chain stems from a study of shared clonotypes between healthy human individuals. About the study: There were three CD4 naive, three CD4 memory, two CD8 naive and one CD8 memory plates per donor. Study outcomes and limitations: Naive subsets generally exceeded memory subsets in estimated richness.

Recent acute infections and vaccinations were absent in the healthy HIV-negative adult donors. This CDR3 region has 14 residues. Germline V CDR1 and CDR2: SGHRS, YFSETQ. With 3 bases clipped from V and 5 bases from J, the junction kept 4 bases outside the gene matches. As for this clone: Its antigen is not known.

Assay execution took place at the deep level. The repertoire was sequenced with immunoSEQ multiplex PCR; TCRdb's copy has only in-frame clones and lacks some. The sample contains 2 million to 3 million clones, over 85% of which appear only once. The specimen sequenced was naive CD4+ T cells from PBMCs. The subset denotes: CD45RA+ positively selected. This chain joins TRBV5-1 and TRBJ2-3; 9 positions agree with TRBD1. This sequence was found in a man between 18 and 29 years old in good health. Some clones in this sample may be carry-over from other donors' samples. The CDR3 reads CASSSRQGGDTQYF. CDR3 sequence (DNA): TGCGCCAGCAGCTCCCGACAGGGGGGAGATACGCAGTATTTT.